These T cell receptor beta chains were read from a single sample in a study of human T cells and chemical hapten exposure. TCRdb ran MiXCR on the RACE reads and lists one entry per CDR3 protein. The data show over 70,000 distinct CDR3 sequences, 11% seen once. Sequenced material: whole blood, taken in connection with sensitization to the hapten diphenylcyclopropenone (DPC). These receptors came from a young woman with alopecia areata. Some clones in this sample may be carry-over from other donors' samples. Both conserved end residues are part of each CDR3.

v_call	j_call	cdr3_aa
TRBV6-2/TRBV6-3	TRBJ1-5	CASAPLGVQPQHF
TRBV12-3/TRBV12-4	TRBJ2-2	CASSFREGNTGELFF
TRBV28	TRBJ2-1	CASSLIGTYNEQFF
TRBV11-2	TRBJ2-3	CASSLVASGSSTDTQYF
TRBV6-5	TRBJ2-1	CASSYSLYNEQFF
TRBV6-1	TRBJ2-3	CASSEFGLADTQYF
TRBV10-2	TRBJ2-3	CASSEILARDTQYF
TRBV6-1	TRBJ2-7	CATRGTYEQYF
TRBV6-5	TRBJ1-6	CASSYSRGTINSPLHF
TRBV7-2	TRBJ1-5	CASSFKGQGGQPQHF
TRBV12-3/TRBV12-4	TRBJ1-5	CASRRTGGRSQPQHF
TRBV5-5	TRBJ1-1	CASSPVGVVSPLSGNTEAFF
TRBV12-5	TRBJ2-5	CASGLGVQETQYF
TRBV20-1	TRBJ1-1	CSARGEQDTEAFF
TRBV6-2/TRBV6-3	TRBJ2-4	CASKVTGPEYIQYF
TRBV5-8	TRBJ1-5	CASSSAVGGLGDIYSNQPQHF
TRBV6-5	TRBJ2-3	CASSPLCTQYF
TRBV11-1	TRBJ2-2	CASSLLTRGAGELFF
TRBV20-1	TRBJ1-2	CSARDRSRGHYGYTF
TRBV7-6	TRBJ2-5	CASSPRPSSGQETQYF
TRBV2	TRBJ1-1	CASKRGMEDTEAFF
TRBV29-1	TRBJ1-3	CSVELGTAQGDTIYF
TRBV28	TRBJ1-6	CASSLDLGLSPPLHF
TRBV18	TRBJ1-1	CASSPLDKGTEAFF
TRBV2	TRBJ1-1	CATGGNTEAFF
TRBV5-1	TRBJ1-1	CASSLAQAYLGTEAFF
TRBV7-3	TRBJ1-1	CASSLNRNTEAFF
TRBV3-1	TRBJ2-2	CASRVGVAGSTGELFF
TRBV6-6	TRBJ2-1	CASSRPSGSSYNEQFF